This T cell receptor beta chain derives from a study of technical replicates of blood from several donors. Data came from immunoSEQ multiplex PCR; TCRdb stores just in-frame clones and leaves some out. The sample consists of approximately 100,000 clones, 96% of them appearing once. The CDR3 is 15 amino acids. Germline V gives CDR1 MGHRA, CDR2 YSYEKL. Trimming left V 2 bases short and J 1 base short, with 9 bases between. This sequence joins TRBV4-1 and TRBJ1-5; D is perhaps TRBD1 (5 bases). The receptor was derived from a human donor in good health. Sequences were obtained from T cells isolated from PBMCs. CDR3 DNA: TGCGCCAGCAGCCAATTCAGGGCGAGCAATCAGCCCCAGCATTTT. Its protein is CASSQFRASNQPQHF.